A single sample gave rise to the 17 T cell receptor beta chains below, sequenced in a study of blood T cell repertoires in COVID-19. The method was immunoSEQ multiplex PCR; TCRdb's version includes in-frame clones alone and lacks a portion of them. The sample shows about 59,000 clones, roughly 91% of them seen only once. The specimen was peripheral blood. These receptors were collected from a human donor in a cohort sampled during active COVID-19.

This rearrangement joins TRBV5-1 to TRBJ2-1, with 16 nucleotides matching TRBD2. V lost 0 bases and J lost 0; bases outside the gene matches: 3. In germline, CDR1 is SGHRS, CDR2 YFSETQ. CDR3 size: 19 residues. The CDR3 DNA sequence: TGCGCCAGCAGCTTGGAAGGGACTAGCGGGAGGGCCTCCTACAATGAGCAGTTCTTC. It yields the protein CASSLEGTSGRASYNEQFF. The variable domain in full, with the rest retrieved from reference TRBV5-1 and TRBJ2-1, is KAGVTQTPRYLIKTRGQQVTLSCSPISGHRSVSWYQQTPGQGLQFLFEYFSETQRNKGNFPGRFSGRQFSNSRSEMNVSTLELGDSALYLCASSLEGTSGRASYNEQFFGPGTRLTVL.

V is TRBV19 and J is TRBJ2-1; D unresolved. Trimming removed 7 bases from V and 0 bases from J, with 10 bases in between. The CDR3 covers 14 residues. From germline, CDR1 is LNHDA and CDR2 SQIVND (reference sequence). Here the CDR3 reads CASNGAYSYNEQFF. DNA of the CDR3: TGTGCCAGTAATGGAGCTTACTCCTACAATGAGCAGTTCTTC.

The V gene is TRBV5-1, the J gene TRBJ2-5, with 12 bases matching TRBD1. The CDR3 is 16 amino acids. J lost 5 bases, V lost 1 base, and 6 bases had no gene match. Per the germline V gene, CDR1 is SGHRS and CDR2 is YFSETQ. Here the CDR3 reads CASSLFRGQGAETQYF. In nucleotides, the CDR3 is TGCGCCAGCAGCTTGTTCCGGGGACAGGGGGCGGAGACCCAGTACTTC.

This rearrangement joins TRBV7-9 to TRBJ1-2; 7 nucleotides line up with TRBD1. This CDR3 has 17 residues. Germline lookup yields CDR1 SEHNR and CDR2 FQNEAQ (reference sequence). Trimming took 5 bases from V and 6 from J; bases not matched to a gene: 18. In DNA form, the CDR3 reads TGTGCCAGCAGCAAAGGGAAATTTGACAGGGAGGCCGATGGCTACACCTTC. Its protein product is CASSKGKFDREADGYTF.

This chain connects TRBV9 to TRBJ2-1; TRBD2 agrees at 11 bases. The germline CDR1 and CDR2 sequences are SGDLS and YYNGEE. The CDR3 runs to 15 residues. V shed 1 base and J 7 bases; nucleotides not matched to a gene: 4. CDR3: CASSVSSSGGNEQFF. CDR3 coding DNA: TGTGCCAGCAGCGTAAGTTCTAGCGGGGGGAATGAGCAGTTCTTC.

This clone was seen only a few times. The rearrangement uses TRBV2 and TRBJ2-1, with 8 bases identical to TRBD2. Germline values: CDR1 SNHLY, CDR2 FYNNEI. V was pared by 7 bases and J by 9 bases, with 14 bases of the junction left unmatched. CDR3 size: 15 residues. In nucleotides, the CDR3 is TGTGCCAGCAAGGCGCCGGGACTAGGACGAGGTGAGCAGTTCTTC. As protein: CASKAPGLGRGEQFF.

The chain employs TRBV19 and TRBJ2-4; 8 nucleotides agree with TRBD1. J was trimmed by 1 base and V by 5 bases; bases with no gene match: 10. CDR1 LNHDA and CDR2 SQIVND come from the germline V gene (reference sequence). This CDR3 is built from 17 residues. Here the CDR3 DNA reads TGTGCCAGTAGTCTCAATCGACAGGGGAGGGCCAAAAACATTCAGTACTTC. This encodes CASSLNRQGRAKNIQYF.

This chain uses TRBV5-4 with TRBJ1-2, with 8 bases fitting TRBD1. The CDR3 totals 15 residues. Germline assignment: CDR1 SGHNT and CDR2 YYREEE (reference sequence). The V and J ends lost 4 bases and 2 bases, in that order; junction bases with no gene match: 7. CDR3 in amino acids: CASSGGGQANYGYTF. DNA for the CDR3: TGTGCCAGCAGCGGCGGGGGACAGGCCAACTATGGCTACACCTTC.

The chain is built from TRBV21-1 and TRBJ1-2; no DNA check was done on the table's D call, TRBD1. TRBV21-1 is marked as a pseudogene. The length of the CDR3 is 15 residues. This chain's CDR3 is CASSESGQKYYGYTF. CDR3 sequence (DNA): TGTGCCAGCAGCGAGTCGGGACAGAAATACTATGGCTACACCTTC.

The CDR3 coding sequence is TGCGCCAGCAGACCCCCTCCCGGGAACTATGGCTACACCTTC. This sequence encodes CASRPPPGNYGYTF. The chain is built from TRBV23-1 and TRBJ1-2; D is unresolved. TRBV23-1 is known as an ORF, though its function is uncertain. CDR3 length equals 14 residues. V dropped 6 bases and J dropped 2 bases, with 13 bases sitting between them.

The chain recombines TRBV11-2 with TRBJ2-7; the D gene is possibly TRBD1 (5 bases). Germline CDR1 reads SGHAT; CDR2 reads FQNNGV. Trimming shortened V by 2 bases and J by 2 bases, and 7 bases separated the two germline ends. The CDR3 is 13 amino acids. The CDR3 spells CASSLRGPYEQYF. DNA for the CDR3: TGTGCCAGCAGCTTAAGGGGTCCCTACGAGCAGTACTTC.

The CDR3 DNA reads as TGCGCCAGTTCCCCGGGACAGGGCACCCACGAGCAGTACTTC. Its translation: CASSPGQGTHEQYF. The V call is TRBV4-3, the J call TRBJ2-7; TRBD1 matches at 9 bases. The V segment lost 9 bases and the J segment 5 bases; nucleotides outside the gene matches: 11. Germline V gene sequence: CDR1 LGHNA, CDR2 YSLEER. The CDR3 is made up of 14 amino acids.

The rearrangement uses TRBV29-1 and TRBJ2-1; 14 positions match TRBD2. The CDR3 totals 15 residues. From germline, CDR1 is SQVTM and CDR2 ANQGSEA. V lost 4 bases, J lost 8 bases, and 7 bases stayed unmatched. CDR3 protein: CSVVKGLAGVDEQFF. CDR3 DNA sequence: TGCAGCGTTGTAAAGGGACTAGCGGGGGTAGATGAGCAGTTCTTC.

The J gene is TRBJ2-7, the V gene TRBV7-9, with TRBD2 identical over 11 bases. V shed 5 bases and J 7 bases; nucleotides not matched to a gene: 10. The V gene's germline CDR1 is SEHNR and CDR2 FQNEAQ (reference sequence). This CDR3 is 15 amino acids long. The CDR3 DNA follows: TGTGCCAGCAGCGAAGGGACTAGCGGTTTAAGAGAGCAGTACTTC. It specifies CASSEGTSGLREQYF.

The chain uses TRBV4-3 and TRBJ2-7; TRBD2 aligns across 8 bases. V lost 4 bases and J lost 4; bases outside the gene matches: 9. This CDR3 is 15 amino acids long. CDR1 is LGHNA, CDR2 YSLEER, per germline. The CDR3 coding sequence is TGCGCCAGCAGCCCCGAGGGCGGGGGGATTTACGAGCAGTACTTC. Its protein is CASSPEGGGIYEQYF.

This sequence joins TRBV12-3 or TRBV12-4 and TRBJ2-1; D remains unclear. Trimming took off 7 bases at V and 8 bases at J, with 9 bases between the two ends. The CDR3 totals 11 residues. CDR3 sequence: CASNAADEQFF. CDR3 bases: TGTGCCAGCAATGCGGCTGATGAGCAGTTCTTC.

This sequence joins TRBV19 and TRBJ2-1; 7 bases agree with TRBD2. The CDR3 length is 14 residues. CDR1 is LNHDA and CDR2 is SQIVND in the germline V gene (reference sequence). After removal of 5 bases from V and 3 bases from J, the junction contained 4 bases not matched to a gene. The CDR3 spells CASSLLAVYNEQFF. CDR3 nucleotide sequence: TGTGCCAGTAGTCTTCTAGCGGTCTACAATGAGCAGTTCTTC. The full variable domain, its missing parts supplied by reference TRBV19 and TRBJ2-1, is DGGITQSPKYLFRKEGQNVTLSCEQNLNHDAMYWYRQDPGQGLRLIYYSQIVNDFQKGDIAEGYSVSREKKESFPLTVTSAQKNPTAFYLCASSLLAVYNEQFFGPGTRLTVL.